This T cell receptor beta chain derives from a study of early T cells in non-severe SARS-CoV-2 infection. Study context: Sequencing used unsorted whole-blood bulk RNA, so chains lack pairing.

In the library, individual cDNA molecules carried attached unique molecular identifiers. MiXCR, applied by TCRdb to the 5' RACE reads, yields one record per CDR3 protein. Among approximately 84,000 distinct CDR3 sequences listed, under 15% were seen once. This clonotype was observed a handful of times. Its antigen is not known. Regarding the study as a whole: Private and CD4 specificities were missed by VDJdb matching, skewed to anti-spike CD8.

Sequencing was performed on whole blood. The TCR was taken from an adult who was a healthcare worker with PCR-confirmed SARS-CoV-2 infection or an uninfected control (not recorded which).

The CDR3 protein is CASGRESSYEQYF. DNA of the CDR3: TGTGCCAGCGGGCGGGAGAGCTCCTACGAGCAGTACTTC. The chain is built from TRBV11-1 and TRBJ2-7, with TRBD2 matching 7 bases. The germline CDR1 and CDR2 sequences are SGHAT and FQDESV (reference sequence). The CDR3 contains 13 residues. Germline trimming cut 8 bases from V and 0 bases from J; bases unmatched to any gene: 4.